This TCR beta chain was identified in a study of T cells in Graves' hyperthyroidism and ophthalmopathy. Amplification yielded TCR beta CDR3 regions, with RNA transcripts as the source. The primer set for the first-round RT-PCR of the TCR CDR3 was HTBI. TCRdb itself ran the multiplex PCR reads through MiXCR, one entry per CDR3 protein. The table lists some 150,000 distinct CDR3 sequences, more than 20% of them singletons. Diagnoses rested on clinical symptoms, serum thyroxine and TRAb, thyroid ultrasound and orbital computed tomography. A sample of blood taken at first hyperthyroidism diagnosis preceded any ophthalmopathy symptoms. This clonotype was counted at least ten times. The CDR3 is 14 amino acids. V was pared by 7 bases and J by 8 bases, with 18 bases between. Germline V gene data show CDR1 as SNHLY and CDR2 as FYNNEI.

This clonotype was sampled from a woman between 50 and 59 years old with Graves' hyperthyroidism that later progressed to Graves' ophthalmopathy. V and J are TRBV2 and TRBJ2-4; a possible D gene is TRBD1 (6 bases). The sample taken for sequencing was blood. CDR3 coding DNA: TGTGCCAGCACGGAAGCAGGGACACAAGACATTCAGTACTTC. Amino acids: CASTEAGTQDIQYF.